One sample yielded the 21 T cell receptor beta chains listed below, sequenced in a study of cytomegalovirus exposure and HLA in healthy donors. Using immunoSEQ multiplex PCR, the repertoire was profiled, and TCRdb retains in-frame clones only, with some absent. The sample contains around 220,000 clones, approximately 80% of which appear only once. Material for sequencing was PBMCs. These receptors were obtained from a woman aged 30 to 39 in good health and CMV-seropositive.

The count of this clone is one. The chain has TRBV12-5 and TRBJ2-7, with D unresolved. This CDR3 has 12 residues. Germline CDR1 and CDR2: LGHNT and FRNRAP. Trimming removed 2 bases from V and 6 bases from J, with 8 bases in between. In DNA, the CDR3 is TGTGCTAGTGGTTTGCCCCTGGCCGAGCAGTACTTC. Protein sequence: CASGLPLAEQYF.

The chain combines TRBV4-3 with TRBJ2-7; 10 bases align to TRBD1. V gave up 0 bases and J gave up 3 bases; unmatched junction bases: 14. This CDR3 has 19 residues. Per germline, CDR1 LGHNA and CDR2 YSLEER. The CDR3 loop is CASSQDSPRIRDRGYEQYF. As DNA, the CDR3 is TGCGCCAGCAGCCAAGATAGTCCTCGGATCCGGGACAGGGGCTACGAGCAGTACTTC.

The V gene is TRBV28, the J gene TRBJ2-2; D not resolved. Germline V gives CDR1 MDHEN, CDR2 SYDVKM. Deletions cut 3 bases from V and 6 bases from J, with 8 bases between. The CDR3 consists of 13 residues. CDR3 sequence (DNA): TGTGCCAGCAGTTTTTACACTCCCGGGGAGCTGTTTTTT. Its translation: CASSFYTPGELFF.

This clone appeared a single time. The chain recombines TRBV9 with TRBJ2-7, with D tentatively TRBD2 (6 bases). Per germline, CDR1 SGDLS and CDR2 YYNGEE. The length of the CDR3 is 15 residues. Trimming shortened V by 0 bases and J by 0 bases, and 10 bases separated the two germline ends. CDR3 DNA: TGTGCCAGCAGCGTAGGAGCGGGCGGCTCCTACGAGCAGTACTTC. It yields the protein CASSVGAGGSYEQYF.

The chain carries TRBV10-3 and TRBJ1-3; D is possibly TRBD1 (6 bases). This CDR3 has 14 residues. Per germline, CDR1 ENHRY and CDR2 SYGVKD. Deletions cut 2 bases from V and 4 bases from J, with 9 bases between. For the CDR3, the DNA is TGTGCCATCAGTGAGCCCCAGGGGGGAAACACCATATATTTT. Its translation: CAISEPQGGNTIYF.

The J gene is TRBJ2-5, the V gene TRBV14; tentatively, D is TRBD1 or TRBD2 (5 bases each). Germline CDR1 and CDR2: SGHDN and FVKESK. V was trimmed by 1 base and J by 10 bases, leaving 22 bases between them. This CDR3 contains 16 residues. The CDR3 region has the DNA TGTGCCAGCAGCCAAGGGTCCGTGGGGGTAGCGTTGATCCAGTACTTC. Translated, it gives CASSQGSVGVALIQYF.

This chain links TRBV5-6 with TRBJ2-5, with D possibly being TRBD1 (6 bases). Germline CDR1 and CDR2: SGHDT and YYEEEE. V lost 4 bases to trimming and J lost 6 bases, with 16 bases between them. The CDR3 totals 14 residues. CDR3 sequence reads: CASSPGTIKKTQYF. The CDR3 coding sequence is TGTGCCAGCAGCCCAGGGACAATCAAGAAGACCCAGTACTTC. The complete variable domain, with remaining parts taken from reference TRBV5-6 and TRBJ2-5, reads DAGVTQSPTHLIKTRGQQVTLRCSPKSGHDTVSWYQQALGQGPQFIFQYYEEEERQRGNFPDRFSGHQFPNYSSELNVNALLLGDSALYLCASSPGTIKKTQYFGPGTRLLVL.

This clone was seen just once. The V call is TRBV18, the J call TRBJ2-3; D is unclear. V lost 3 bases and J lost 1, with 11 bases in between. The V gene's germline CDR1 is KGHSH and CDR2 LQKENI. The CDR3 sequence is 15 residues long. Here the CDR3 reads CASSPLQPGTDTQYF. CDR3 nucleotides: TGTGCCAGCTCACCTTTGCAGCCGGGCACAGATACGCAGTATTTT.

This chain connects TRBV27 to TRBJ2-7; 9 bases align to TRBD1. V lost 3 bases to trimming and J lost 0 bases; unmatched junction nucleotides: 3. Germline V gene sequence: CDR1 MNHEY, CDR2 SMNVEV (reference sequence). This CDR3 is built from 15 residues. The CDR3 DNA sequence: TGTGCCAGCAGTTTTGGGGACAGGGCCTCCTACGAGCAGTACTTC. Translating it yields CASSFGDRASYEQYF.

V usage is TRBV27 and J usage is TRBJ1-2, with a tentative D call TRBD1 (6 bases). The CDR3 totals 14 residues. Trimming stripped 6 bases from V and 8 bases from J, with 19 bases between. Germline CDR1 and CDR2: MNHEY and SMNVEV (reference sequence). In DNA form, the CDR3 reads TGTGCCAGCAGGGGAGGCGACAGGTTCACCGGCTACACCTTC. As protein: CASRGGDRFTGYTF.

The chain links TRBV25-1 to TRBJ2-3; D is uncertain. In germline, CDR1 is MGHDK, CDR2 SYGVNS. The CDR3 runs 12 residues. V dropped 4 bases and J dropped 3 bases, with 5 bases sitting between them. CDR3 nucleotide sequence: TGTGCCAGCAGTGGTACGACAGATACGCAGTATTTT. Translating it yields CASSGTTDTQYF.

CDR3 DNA: TGTGCCAGCAGCCCAGTCCAGGGTCCGAACACCGGGGAGCTGTTTTTT. This codes for CASSPVQGPNTGELFF. The chain combines TRBV9 with TRBJ2-2, with TRBD1 as a possible D gene (5 bases). Germline lookup yields CDR1 SGDLS and CDR2 YYNGEE. V lost 4 bases, J lost 0 bases, and 13 bases lay in between. The CDR3 has 16 amino acids.

The chain recombines TRBV4-3 with TRBJ1-1, with 10 nucleotides matching TRBD1. V lost 1 base to trimming and J lost 4 bases; unmatched junction nucleotides: 3. From germline, CDR1 is LGHNA and CDR2 YSLEER. The CDR3 has 15 residues. As DNA, the CDR3 is TGCGCCAGCAGCCAAGTAGGACAGGGGGGCACTGAAGCTTTCTTT. This codes for CASSQVGQGGTEAFF.

V gene TRBV5-1 combines with J gene TRBJ2-2, with 8 bases aligning to TRBD1. The CDR3 covers 15 residues. The junction had 4 bases not matched to a gene; V was cut back by 3 bases and J by 3 bases. Germline CDR1 reads SGHRS; CDR2 reads YFSETQ. The CDR3 bases are TGCGCCAGCAGCTCGAAACAGGGGGACACCGGGGAGCTGTTTTTT. Translating it yields CASSSKQGDTGELFF.

V is TRBV18 and J is TRBJ2-7; D uncertain. Germline CDR1 and CDR2: KGHSH and LQKENI. The CDR3 loop spans 12 amino acids. V was clipped by 3 bases and J by 6 bases, with 9 bases between them. The CDR3 is CASSPSIGEQYF. In DNA form, the CDR3 reads TGTGCCAGCTCACCGAGTATAGGCGAGCAGTACTTC.

Ten or more counts support this clone. The rearrangement links TRBV6-1 to TRBJ2-2; D unclear. The germline gives CDR1 MNHNS, CDR2 SASEGT. V lost 1 base, J lost 3 bases, and 9 bases lay in between. The CDR3 contains 15 residues. The CDR3 DNA sequence: TGTGCCAGCAGTGAAGGGACGGATTACACCGGGGAGCTGTTTTTT. Protein sequence: CASSEGTDYTGELFF.

In its sample, this clone was seen a few times. The chain uses TRBV27 and TRBJ2-7, with D perhaps matching TRBD1 (7 bases). Germline CDR1 is MNHEY and CDR2 is SMNVEV (reference sequence). The CDR3 sequence is 13 residues long. Trimming took 9 bases from V and 0 from J, leaving 12 bases between them. For the CDR3, the DNA is TGTGCCAGGCAGGGGGAGGACTCCTACGAGCAGTACTTC. This gives the protein CARQGEDSYEQYF.

The chain uses TRBV25-1 and TRBJ2-7, with TRBD1 as a possible D gene (6 bases). The length of the CDR3 is 15 residues. Trimming left V 1 base short and J 3 bases short, with 13 bases between. CDR1 and CDR2 (germline): MGHDK, SYGVNS. CDR3 residues: CASSESGETVYEQYF. The CDR3 DNA reads as TGTGCCAGCAGTGAATCAGGGGAGACGGTCTACGAGCAGTACTTC.

DNA for the CDR3: TGTGCCAGCAGCTCGGACAATGAGCAGTTCTTC. This codes for CASSSDNEQFF. This chain connects TRBV13 to TRBJ2-1, with D uncertain. CDR3 length: 11 amino acids. Trimming shortened V by 4 bases and J by 5 bases, and 3 bases separated the two germline ends. CDR1 and CDR2 from the germline V gene are PRHDT and FYEKMQ (reference sequence).

CDR3 nucleotide sequence: TGTGCCAGCAGTTTAGTACAGGGAGTTGAAAAACTGTTTTTT. It specifies CASSLVQGVEKLFF. The gene calls are TRBV6-5 and TRBJ1-4, with D perhaps matching TRBD1 (6 bases). The CDR3 contains 14 residues. Germline CDR1 MNHEY, CDR2 SVGAGI. V was clipped by 4 bases and J by 7 bases, with 13 bases between them.

This chain links TRBV12-5 with TRBJ1-2, with 8 nucleotides matching TRBD1. CDR3 length equals 14 residues. Germline CDR1 reads LGHNT; CDR2 reads FRNRAP. The V and J ends lost 3 bases and 4 bases, in that order; junction bases with no gene match: 4. DNA of the CDR3: TGTGCTAGTGGTTTCGGACAGGGTGCCTATGGCTACACCTTC. This gives the protein CASGFGQGAYGYTF.